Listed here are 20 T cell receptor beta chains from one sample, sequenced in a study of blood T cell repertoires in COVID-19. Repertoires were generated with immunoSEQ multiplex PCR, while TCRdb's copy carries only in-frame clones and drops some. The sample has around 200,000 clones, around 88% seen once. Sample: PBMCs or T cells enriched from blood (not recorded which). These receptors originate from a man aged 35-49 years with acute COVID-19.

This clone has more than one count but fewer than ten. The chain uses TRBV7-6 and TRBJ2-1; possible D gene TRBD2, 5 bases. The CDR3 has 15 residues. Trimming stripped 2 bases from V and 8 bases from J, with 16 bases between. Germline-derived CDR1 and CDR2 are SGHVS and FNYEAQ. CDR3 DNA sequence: TGTGCCAGCAGCTTACTCGGGCCGGGGTCGGATGAGCAGTTCTTC. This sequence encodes CASSLLGPGSDEQFF. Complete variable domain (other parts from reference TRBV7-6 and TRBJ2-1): GAGVSQSPRYKVTKRGQDVALRCDPISGHVSLYWYRQALGQGPEFLTYFNYEAQQDKSGLPNDRFSAERPEGSISTLTIQRTEQRDSAMYRCASSLLGPGSDEQFFGPGTRLTVL.

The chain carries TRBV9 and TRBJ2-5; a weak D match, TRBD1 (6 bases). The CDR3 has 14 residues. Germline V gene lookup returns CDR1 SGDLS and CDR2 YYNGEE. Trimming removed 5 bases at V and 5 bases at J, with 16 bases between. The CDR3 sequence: CASSRTGFEETQYF. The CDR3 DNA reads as TGTGCCAGCAGTAGAACAGGGTTCGAGGAGACCCAGTACTTC.

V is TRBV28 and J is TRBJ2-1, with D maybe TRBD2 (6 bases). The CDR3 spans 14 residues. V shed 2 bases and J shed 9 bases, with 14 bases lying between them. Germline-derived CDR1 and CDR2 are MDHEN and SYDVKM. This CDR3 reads CASSLMFSRGEQFF. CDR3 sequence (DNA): TGTGCCAGCAGTTTAATGTTTTCGCGGGGTGAGCAGTTCTTC.

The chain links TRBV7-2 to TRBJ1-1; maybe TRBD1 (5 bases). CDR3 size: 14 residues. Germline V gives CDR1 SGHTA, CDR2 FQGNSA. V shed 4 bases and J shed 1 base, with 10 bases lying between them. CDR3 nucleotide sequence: TGTGCCAGCAGCTCCCTCGGACAGAACACTGAAGCTTTCTTT. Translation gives CASSSLGQNTEAFF.

The CDR3 is CASSQELGTQYF. CDR3 DNA sequence: TGTGCCAGCAGCCAGGAGTTAGGAACCCAGTACTTC. J is TRBJ2-5 and V is TRBV3-1 (or the pseudogene TRBV3-2); D unclear. Germline CDR1 reads LGHDT; CDR2 reads YNNKEL (reference sequence). This CDR3 region has 12 residues. V was clipped by 3 bases and J by 8 bases, with 10 bases between them.

CDR3 region: CASRLGTGTGIGNQPQHF. The CDR3 nucleotides are TGTGCCAGCAGACTCGGGACAGGGACGGGCATAGGCAATCAGCCCCAGCATTTT. The V call is TRBV27, the J call TRBJ1-5; 9 nucleotides align to TRBD1. The junction had 14 bases not matched to a gene; V was cut back by 6 bases and J by 2 bases. This CDR3 has 18 residues. Germline V gives CDR1 MNHEY, CDR2 SMNVEV (reference sequence).

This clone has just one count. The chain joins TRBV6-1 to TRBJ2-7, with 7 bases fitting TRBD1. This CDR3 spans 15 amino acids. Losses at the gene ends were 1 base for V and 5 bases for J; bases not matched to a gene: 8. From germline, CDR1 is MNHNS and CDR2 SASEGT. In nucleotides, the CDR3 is TGTGCCAGCAGTGAAGGTCCGAGACAGGGTGACGAGCAGTACTTC. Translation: CASSEGPRQGDEQYF.

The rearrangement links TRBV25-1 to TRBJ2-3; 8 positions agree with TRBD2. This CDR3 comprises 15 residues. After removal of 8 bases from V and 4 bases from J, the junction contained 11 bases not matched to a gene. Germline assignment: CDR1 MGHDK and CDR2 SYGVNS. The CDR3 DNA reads TGTGCCAGCTTCTCGGGGCGGCGGGAGGCAGATACGCAGTATTTT. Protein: CASFSGRREADTQYF.

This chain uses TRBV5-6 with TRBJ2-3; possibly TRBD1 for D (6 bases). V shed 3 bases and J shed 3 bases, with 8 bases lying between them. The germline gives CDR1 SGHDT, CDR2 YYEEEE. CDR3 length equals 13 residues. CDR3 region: CASSSRGTDTQYF. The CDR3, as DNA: TGTGCCAGCAGCTCGAGGGGGACAGATACGCAGTATTTT.

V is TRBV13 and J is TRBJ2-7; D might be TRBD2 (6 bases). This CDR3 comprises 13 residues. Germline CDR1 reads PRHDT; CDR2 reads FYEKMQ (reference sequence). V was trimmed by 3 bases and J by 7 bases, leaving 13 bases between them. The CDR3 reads CASSFDRAGEQYF. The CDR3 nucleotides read TGTGCCAGCAGCTTCGACCGGGCGGGGGAGCAGTACTTC.

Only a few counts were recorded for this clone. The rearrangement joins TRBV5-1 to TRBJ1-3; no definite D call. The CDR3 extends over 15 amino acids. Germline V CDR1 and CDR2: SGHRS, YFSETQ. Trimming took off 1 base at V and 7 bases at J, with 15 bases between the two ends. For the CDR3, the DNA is TGCGCCAGCAGCTTGATCGGCGAGGGAGGGAACACCATATATTTT. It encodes CASSLIGEGGNTIYF.

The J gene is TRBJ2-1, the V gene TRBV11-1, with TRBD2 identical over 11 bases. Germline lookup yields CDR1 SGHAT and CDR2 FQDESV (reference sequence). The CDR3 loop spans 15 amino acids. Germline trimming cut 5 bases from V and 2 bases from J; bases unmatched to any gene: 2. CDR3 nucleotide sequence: TGTGCCAGCAGCCAGGGACTAGCGGCCTACAATGAGCAGTTCTTC. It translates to CASSQGLAAYNEQFF.

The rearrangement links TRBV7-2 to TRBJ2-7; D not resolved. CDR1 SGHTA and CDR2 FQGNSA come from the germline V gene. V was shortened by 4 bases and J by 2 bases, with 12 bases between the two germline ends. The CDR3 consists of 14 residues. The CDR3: CASSSGLSTYEQYF. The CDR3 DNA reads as TGTGCCAGCAGCTCAGGTCTAAGCACCTACGAGCAGTACTTC.

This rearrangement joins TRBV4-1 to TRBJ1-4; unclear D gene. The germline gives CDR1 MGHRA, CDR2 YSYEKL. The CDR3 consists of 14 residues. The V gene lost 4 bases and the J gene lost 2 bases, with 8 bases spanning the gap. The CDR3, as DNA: TGCGCCAGCAGCCCGCAGGTGACTAATGAAAAACTGTTTTTT. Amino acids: CASSPQVTNEKLFF.

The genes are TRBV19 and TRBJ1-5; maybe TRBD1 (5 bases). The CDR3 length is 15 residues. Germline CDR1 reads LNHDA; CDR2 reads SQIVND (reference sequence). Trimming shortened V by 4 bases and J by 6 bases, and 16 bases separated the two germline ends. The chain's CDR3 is CASSTSRVSVQPQHF. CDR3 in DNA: TGTGCCAGTAGTACTTCCAGGGTCTCGGTTCAGCCCCAGCATTTT.

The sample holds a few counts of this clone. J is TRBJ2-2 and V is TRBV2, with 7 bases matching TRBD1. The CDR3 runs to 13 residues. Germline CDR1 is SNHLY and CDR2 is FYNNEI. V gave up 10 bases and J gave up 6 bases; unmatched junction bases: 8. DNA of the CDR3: TGTGCCACCCAACAGGGGATGGCCGGGGAGCTGTTTTTT. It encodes CATQQGMAGELFF.

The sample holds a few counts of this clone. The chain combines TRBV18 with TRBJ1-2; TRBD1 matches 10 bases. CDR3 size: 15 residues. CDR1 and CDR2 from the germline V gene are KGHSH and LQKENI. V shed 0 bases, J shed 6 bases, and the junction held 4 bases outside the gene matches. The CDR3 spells CASSPPGQGHDGYTF. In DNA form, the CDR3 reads TGTGCCAGCTCACCACCGGGACAGGGGCACGATGGCTACACCTTC.

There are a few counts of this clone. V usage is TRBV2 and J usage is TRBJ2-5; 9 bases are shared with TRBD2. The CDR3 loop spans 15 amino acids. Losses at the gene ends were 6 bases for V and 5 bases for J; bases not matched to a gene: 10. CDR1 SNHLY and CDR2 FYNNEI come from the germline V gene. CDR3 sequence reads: CASSVRGTSSETQYF. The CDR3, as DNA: TGTGCCAGCAGCGTTCGAGGGACTAGCAGTGAGACCCAGTACTTC. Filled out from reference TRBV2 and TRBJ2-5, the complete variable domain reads EPEVTQTPSHQVTQMGQEVILRCVPISNHLYFYWYRQILGQKVEFLVSFYNNEISEKSEIFDDQFSVERPDGSNFTLKIRSTKLEDSAMYFCASSVRGTSSETQYFGPGTRLLVL.

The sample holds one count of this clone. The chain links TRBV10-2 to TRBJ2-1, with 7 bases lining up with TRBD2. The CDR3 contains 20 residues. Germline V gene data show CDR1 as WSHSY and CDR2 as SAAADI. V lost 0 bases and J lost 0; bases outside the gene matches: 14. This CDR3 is CASSESKRGRAHSSYNEQFF. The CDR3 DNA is TGCGCCAGCAGTGAGTCGAAGCGAGGGAGGGCTCATAGCTCCTACAATGAGCAGTTCTTC.

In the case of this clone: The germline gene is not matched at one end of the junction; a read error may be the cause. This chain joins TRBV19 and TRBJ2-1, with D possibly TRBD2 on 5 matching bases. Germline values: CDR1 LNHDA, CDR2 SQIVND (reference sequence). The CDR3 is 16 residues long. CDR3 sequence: CASSRGIILSFNEQFF. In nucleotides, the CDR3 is TGTGCCAGTAGCCGGGGTATAATCCTTTCCTTCAATGAGCAGTTCTTC. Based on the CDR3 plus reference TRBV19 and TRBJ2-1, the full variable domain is DGGITQSPKYLFRKEGQNVTLSCEQNLNHDAMYWYRQDPGQGLRLIYYSQIVNDFQKGDIAEGYSVSREKKESFPLTVTSAQKNPTAFYLCASSRGIILSFNEQFFGPGTRLTVL.